This T cell receptor beta chain was sequenced in a study of blood T cells in healthy people across ages. The CDR3 has 14 residues. Germline CDR1 reads LNHNV; CDR2 reads YYDKDF (reference sequence). V was clipped by 5 bases and J by 1 base, with 10 bases between them. A J-beta primer mix and a sample-barcoded 5' primer were used in a second PCR of about 7 to 12 cycles. One entry per CDR3 protein results from TCRdb running MiXCR on the 5' RACE reads. The table records 950,000 to 1,200,000 distinct CDR3 sequences, around two fifths of them present only once. The V gene is TRBV15, the J gene TRBJ2-3; D tentatively reads TRBD1 or TRBD2 (5 bases each). The sequence came from a young man in good health. The sequenced sample was blood. CDR3 loop: CATSGGRGTDTQYF. Here the CDR3 DNA reads TGTGCCACCAGCGGGGGACGGGGCACAGATACGCAGTATTTT.